These 23 T cell receptor beta chains originate from one sample sequenced in a study of T cell repertoires in cytomegalovirus infection. MiXCR, applied by TCRdb to the reads, yields one record per CDR3 protein. The sample holds 200,000 to 300,000 distinct CDR3 sequences; roughly 10% are singletons and the top ten take roughly 16%. Sequenced material: PBMCs. The receptors originated from a human donor in good health (CMV status not recorded). Some clones in this sample may be carry-over from other donors' samples.

There are many counts of this clonotype. This sequence joins TRBV19 and TRBJ1-2; a possible D gene is TRBD1 (5 bases). Germline V CDR1 and CDR2: LNHDA, SQIVND (reference sequence). The CDR3 is 16 residues long. V was trimmed by 7 bases and J by 0 bases, leaving 18 bases between them. CDR3 sequence reads: CASKMQGGEANYGYTF. The CDR3 nucleotides are TGTGCCAGTAAGATGCAGGGCGGGGAAGCTAACTATGGCTACACCTTC.

This clonotype was detected ten times or more. The chain has TRBV19 and TRBJ1-4; D remains unclear. V was clipped by 6 bases and J by 0 bases, with 8 bases between them. The CDR3 is 14 residues long. The germline V gene encodes CDR1 LNHDA and CDR2 SQIVND (reference sequence). The CDR3 region has the DNA TGTGCCAGTAGGGATCAGGCAACTAATGAAAAACTGTTTTTT. Translating it yields CASRDQATNEKLFF.

This clonotype showed up many times. The V call is TRBV7-6, the J call TRBJ1-6, with 7 positions matching TRBD1. Germline V CDR1 and CDR2: SGHVS, FNYEAQ. Losses at the gene ends were 4 bases for V and 15 bases for J; bases not matched to a gene: 15. There are 15 residues in the CDR3. In nucleotides, the CDR3 is TGTGCCAGCAGCTCGCAGACGGACAGGCTGCGGGGCCTCCACTTT. Protein sequence: CASSSQTDRLRGLHF.

This clonotype has at least ten counts. The chain recombines TRBV7-2 with TRBJ2-5; D remains ambiguous. The germline CDR1 and CDR2 sequences are SGHTA and FQGNSA. The CDR3 contains 16 residues. The germline V and J ends were trimmed by 2 bases and 3 bases, with 16 bases remaining between them. The CDR3 DNA reads as TGTGCCAGCAGCTTACCCCATCGGGTAACGAAAGAGACCCAGTACTTC. Amino acid sequence: CASSLPHRVTKETQYF.

The chain joins TRBV5-1 to TRBJ1-1; a possible D gene is TRBD1 (5 bases). The germline CDR1 and CDR2 sequences are SGHRS and YFSETQ. This CDR3 spans 15 amino acids. Trimming took off 0 bases at V and 7 bases at J, with 16 bases between the two ends. The CDR3 protein is CASSLEVGQGLEAFF. The CDR3 DNA reads TGCGCCAGCAGCTTGGAGGTGGGTCAGGGCCTTGAAGCTTTCTTT.

There are many counts of this clonotype. The rearrangement joins TRBV7-9 to TRBJ2-7; D is possibly TRBD1 (5 bases). The CDR3 covers 13 residues. Germline V gene sequence: CDR1 SEHNR, CDR2 FQNEAQ (reference sequence). V was cut by 5 bases and J by 10 bases, with 18 bases left in between. The CDR3: CASSQSRGTGQYF. The CDR3 nucleotides are TGTGCCAGCAGCCAAAGTAGGGGAACGGGTCAGTACTTC.

This clonotype occurred many times. The CDR3 loop is CASSLGAGGVYGYTF. CDR3 sequence (DNA): TGTGCCAGCAGCCTCGGGGCAGGGGGCGTCTATGGCTACACCTTC. V and J are TRBV11-2 and TRBJ1-2; TRBD1 matches 8 bases. CDR3 length: 15 residues. From germline, CDR1 is SGHAT and CDR2 FQNNGV. V was pared by 5 bases and J by 4 bases, with 9 bases of the junction left unmatched.

The J gene is TRBJ2-2, the V gene TRBV7-6; D perhaps matches TRBD1 (6 bases). The V end lost 2 bases, the J end lost 4 bases, and 20 bases lay between the germline ends. Germline V CDR1 and CDR2: SGHVS, FNYEAQ. The CDR3 has 18 residues. CDR3 bases: TGTGCCAGCAGCTTACTCGGCCTTCAGGACAGAGTCACCGGGGAGCTGTTTTTT. Amino acid sequence: CASSLLGLQDRVTGELFF.

The table lists this clonotype with many counts. The V and J genes are TRBV7-2 and TRBJ2-2; D is possibly TRBD1 (6 bases). The CDR3 spans 14 residues. CDR1 and CDR2 from the germline V gene are SGHTA and FQGNSA. Trimming left V 5 bases short and J 5 bases short, with 12 bases between. For the CDR3, the DNA is TGTGCCAGCAGCCGAAACAGGGAAACCGGGGAGCTGTTTTTT. Translated: CASSRNRETGELFF.

This clonotype occurred many times. The chain links TRBV4-3 to TRBJ2-7; no reliable D call. Per germline, CDR1 LGHNA and CDR2 YSLEER. The length of the CDR3 is 15 residues. V was cut by 0 bases and J by 3 bases, with 12 bases left in between. CDR3 region: CASSQEIGGVYEQYF. CDR3 bases: TGCGCCAGCAGCCAAGAAATTGGCGGCGTCTACGAGCAGTACTTC.

This clonotype has ten or more counts. V gene TRBV5-6 combines with J gene TRBJ2-3; D ambiguous. The CDR3 loop spans 14 amino acids. The germline CDR1 and CDR2 sequences are SGHDT and YYEEEE. Trimming pared 4 bases from V and 6 bases from J, leaving 15 bases between. The CDR3 nucleotides are TGTGCCAGCAGCCTGCCCCGAGCCTCGGATACGCAGTATTTT. As protein: CASSLPRASDTQYF.

This clonotype was found many times. V usage is TRBV7-2 and J usage is TRBJ2-5; 8 bases line up with TRBD2. Germline lookup yields CDR1 SGHTA and CDR2 FQGNSA. CDR3 length: 15 amino acids. After removal of 1 base from V and 4 bases from J, the junction contained 5 bases not matched to a gene. The CDR3 nucleotides read TGTGCCAGCAGCTTAGGAGCGGGAGTGAGAGAGACCCAGTACTTC. Translation: CASSLGAGVRETQYF.

This clonotype showed up many times. The chain employs TRBV7-6 and TRBJ1-5; tentative D call: TRBD1 (5 bases). The length of the CDR3 is 13 residues. Trimming took 8 bases from V and 4 from J, leaving 12 bases between them. Germline V gene data show CDR1 as SGHVS and CDR2 as FNYEAQ. The CDR3 DNA reads TGTGCCAGCGGGCAGGGAGGAAATCAGCCCCAGCATTTT. It codes for CASGQGGNQPQHF.

This clonotype was picked up many times. The chain couples TRBV28 to TRBJ2-7; D not resolved. The CDR3 extends over 14 amino acids. Deletions cut 2 bases from V and 1 base from J, with 9 bases between. The germline V gene has CDR1 MDHEN and CDR2 SYDVKM. CDR3 amino acids: CASSLVQSSYEQYF. The CDR3 DNA reads TGTGCCAGCAGTTTAGTGCAGTCTTCCTACGAGCAGTACTTC.

This clonotype was seen many times. This rearrangement joins TRBV29-1 to TRBJ2-6; D gene ambiguous. CDR1 SQVTM and CDR2 ANQGSEA come from the germline V gene. The V and J ends lost 5 bases and 1 base respectively, with 3 bases between them. The length of the CDR3 is 12 residues. CDR3 coding DNA: TGCAGCGTTAGATCTGGGGCCAACGTCCTGACTTTC. This gives the protein CSVRSGANVLTF.

This clonotype was picked up many times. The V gene is TRBV7-2, the J gene TRBJ1-4; 8 bases agree with TRBD1. The CDR3 consists of 15 residues. Germline-derived CDR1 and CDR2 are SGHTA and FQGNSA. With V trimmed by 5 bases and J by 7 bases, 9 bases remained unmatched. The CDR3 spells CASSRGTGGSEKLFF. Written as DNA, the CDR3 is TGTGCCAGCAGCAGAGGGACAGGAGGTTCTGAAAAACTGTTTTTT.

This clonotype was seen repeatedly, ten times or more. The rearrangement uses TRBV11-2 and TRBJ2-1; TRBD2 matches at 7 bases. Trimming cost V 5 bases and J 0 bases; bases outside gene matches: 7. CDR1 and CDR2 (germline): SGHAT, FQNNGV. This CDR3 has 16 amino acids. CDR3 in DNA: TGTGCCAGCAGCGGTACTAGCGCCAGCTCCTACAATGAGCAGTTCTTC. Translated: CASSGTSASSYNEQFF. Together with reference TRBV11-2 and TRBJ2-1, the CDR3 gives the full variable domain: EAGVAQSPRYKIIEKRQSVAFWCNPISGHATLYWYQQILGQGPKLLIQFQNNGVVDDSQLPKDRFSAERLKGVDSTLKIQPAKLEDSAVYLCASSGTSASSYNEQFFGPGTRLTVL.

This clonotype has only a few counts. This chain connects TRBV20-1 to TRBJ2-7; 7 nucleotides match TRBD2. Germline lookup yields CDR1 DFQATT and CDR2 SNEGSKA (reference sequence). The CDR3 is made up of 11 amino acids. The CDR3 DNA follows: TGCAGCTCCCACGGGGGGTACGAGCAGTACTTC. It encodes CSSHGGYEQYF.

This clonotype occurred many times. The chain combines TRBV19 with TRBJ1-5; maybe TRBD1 (5 bases). Germline values: CDR1 LNHDA, CDR2 SQIVND (reference sequence). V was pared by 5 bases and J by 4 bases, with 12 bases between. This CDR3 spans 14 amino acids. In DNA, the CDR3 is TGTGCCAGTAGTCAGGACATGATAAATCAGCCCCAGCATTTT. Residues: CASSQDMINQPQHF.

This clonotype was counted many times. V is TRBV11-2 and J is TRBJ2-6; D may be TRBD2 (6 bases). V was shortened by 5 bases and J by 0 bases, with 14 bases between the two germline ends. Looked up from germline, CDR1 is SGHAT and CDR2 is FQNNGV. This CDR3 has 17 amino acids. CDR3 nucleotides: TGTGCCAGCAGCCCCTCCGGGGGAGGCTCTGGGGCCAACGTCCTGACTTTC. Protein: CASSPSGGGSGANVLTF.

This clonotype was counted ten times or more. The chain combines TRBV7-2 with TRBJ1-6; D not certain. CDR1 SGHTA and CDR2 FQGNSA come from the germline V gene. The CDR3 consists of 12 residues. The V end was cut by 1 base, the J end by 11 bases, with 6 bases between. In nucleotides, the CDR3 is TGTGCCAGCAGCTTAGGGCCCCCACCCCTCCACTTT. Encoded protein: CASSLGPPPLHF.

This clonotype has a count of ten or more. The chain couples TRBV7-7 to TRBJ2-5; D call uncertain. The CDR3 length is 15 residues. The germline V gene has CDR1 SSHAT and CDR2 FNYEAQ (reference sequence). The V end lost 4 bases, the J end lost 2 bases, and 14 bases lay between the germline ends. The chain's CDR3 is CASSSGRRGQETQYF. The CDR3, as DNA: TGTGCCAGCAGCTCGGGCCGTCGTGGGCAAGAGACCCAGTACTTC.

At least ten counts were recorded for this clonotype. The CDR3 loop reads CASRGQTEAFF. In DNA, the CDR3 is TGTGCCAGCAGGGGACAGACTGAAGCTTTCTTT. V and J are TRBV7-2 and TRBJ1-1; 7 bases are a match to TRBD1. V shed 6 bases and J 5 bases; nucleotides not matched to a gene: 0. Germline V lookup: CDR1 SGHTA, CDR2 FQGNSA. The CDR3 spans 11 residues.